This is a list of T cell receptor beta chains from one sample in a study of blood T cell repertoires in COVID-19. Generated by immunoSEQ multiplex PCR, the TCRdb table keeps only in-frame clones and is missing some. Here the sample spans 70,000 to 95,000 clones, approximately 92% being singletons. Sequenced sample: peripheral blood. These receptors all come from a woman aged 60-70 years with active COVID-19. CDR3s include the opening cysteine and the closing phenylalanine or tryptophan. D genes are given only for firm matches. Only some rows state a clone size, as once, few, many or a class for expanded clones.

J gene	V gene	clone size	D gene	CDR3 protein	CDR3 DNA
TRBJ1-1	TRBV4-1	once	NA	CASSRGEGQNTEAFF	TGCGCCAGCAGCCGCGGGGAAGGACAAAACACTGAAGCTTTCTTT
TRBJ1-2	TRBV5-1	NA	TRBD1	CASSPEGTGSGYTF	TGCGCCAGCAGCCCGGAGGGGACAGGGTCTGGCTACACCTTC
TRBJ2-1	TRBV28	NA	TRBD1	CASSLSGQGGYNEQFF	TGTGCCAGCAGTTTATCGGGACAGGGGGGCTACAATGAGCAGTTCTTC
TRBJ1-5	TRBV24-1	once	TRBD1	CASGQGKASNQPQHF	TGTGCCAGCGGACAGGGGAAGGCTAGCAATCAGCCCCAGCATTTT
TRBJ2-4	TRBV5-1	NA	TRBD1	CASSLDDRGPGNIQYF	TGCGCCAGCAGCTTGGATGACAGGGGCCCGGGAAACATTCAGTACTTC
TRBJ1-6	TRBV2	once	NA	CASSEGERGPGSPLHF	TGTGCCAGCAGTGAAGGGGAGCGGGGGCCGGGGTCACCCCTCCACTTT
TRBJ1-1	TRBV2	once	TRBD1	CASRGTGPEDTEAFF	TGTGCCAGCAGGGGGACAGGGCCTGAGGACACTGAAGCTTTCTTT
TRBJ2-3	TRBV2	NA	NA	CASKDSFSTDTQYF	TGTGCCAGCAAGGACAGTTTTAGCACAGATACGCAGTATTTT
TRBJ1-5	TRBV28	NA	NA	CASSFPRGGNQPQHF	TGTGCCAGCAGTTTTCCCAGGGGCGGCAATCAGCCCCAGCATTTT
TRBJ2-7	TRBV4-1	NA	TRBD1	CASSQTTTGVFARNEQYF	TGCGCCAGCAGCCAGACGACGACAGGGGTCTTTGCCCGGAACGAGCAGTACTTC
TRBJ1-1	TRBV29-1	NA	TRBD1	CSVEKTGESITEVFF	TGCAGCGTTGAAAAGACAGGGGAGAGTATCACTGAAGTTTTCTTT
TRBJ2-3	TRBV28	few	NA	CASSFPPSYTLYTDTQYF	TGTGCCAGCAGTTTCCCTCCGAGCTATACTTTGTACACAGATACGCAGTATTTT
TRBJ1-5	TRBV28	once	TRBD1	CASSSRTGGLQPQHF	TGTGCCAGCAGCTCGAGGACAGGGGGCTTGCAGCCCCAGCATTTT
TRBJ2-3	TRBV5-6	NA	TRBD1	CASSLTGGKFTDTQYF	TGTGCCAGCAGCTTAACAGGGGGAAAATTCACAGATACGCAGTATTTT
TRBJ2-2	TRBV18	NA	NA	CASSPPSRRGTGELFF	TGTGCCAGCTCACCACCGAGCCGGCGAGGGACCGGGGAGCTGTTTTTT
TRBJ2-7	TRBV29-1	NA	TRBD2	CSVRAGPYEQYF	TGCAGCGTACGAGCGGGACCCTACGAGCAGTACTTC
TRBJ1-2	TRBV6-2/TRBV6-3	NA	TRBD1	CASSIRDRDLYGYTF	TGTGCCAGCAGCATCCGGGACAGGGATCTATATGGCTACACCTTC
TRBJ1-4	TRBV7-9	NA	NA	CASSLPTNEKLFF	TGTGCCAGCAGCCTTCCCACAAATGAAAAACTGTTTTTT
TRBJ2-3	TRBV29-1	NA	TRBD2	CSAVAGDTDTQYF	TGCAGCGCCGTAGCGGGGGACACAGATACGCAGTATTTT
TRBJ1-5	TRBV19	NA	NA	CASSTITGSNQPQHF	TGTGCCAGTAGTACCATAACAGGGAGCAATCAGCCCCAGCATTTT
TRBJ1-5	TRBV6-2/TRBV6-3	once	TRBD1	CASSVIRDRGRRSNQPQHF	TGTGCCAGCAGTGTAATCCGGGACAGGGGGCGCAGGAGCAATCAGCCCCAGCATTTT
TRBJ2-2	TRBV11-2	once	TRBD1	CASTLGGRWHTGELLF	TGTGCCAGCACCCTAGGGGGCAGGTGGCACACCGGGGAGCTGCTTTTT
TRBJ2-2	TRBV30	once	TRBD1	CAGAGTGVTGELFF	TGTGCCGGGGCTGGGACAGGGGTGACCGGGGAGCTGTTTTTT
TRBJ2-1	TRBV19	NA	TRBD2	CASFKREGNYNEQFF	TGTGCCAGTTTTAAGCGGGAGGGTAACTACAATGAGCAGTTCTTC
TRBJ2-3	TRBV19	few	TRBD1	CASSMPGQPSADTQYF	TGTGCCAGTAGTATGCCGGGACAGCCCTCCGCAGATACGCAGTATTTT
TRBJ2-2	TRBV9	NA	NA	CASSLRGAGANTGELFF	TGTGCCAGCAGTCTCCGGGGGGCAGGGGCGAACACCGGGGAGCTGTTTTTT
TRBJ1-1	TRBV30	NA	NA	CAWSNNRDTEAFF	TGTGCCTGGAGTAACAACAGGGACACTGAAGCTTTCTTT
TRBJ2-5	TRBV9	NA	TRBD1	CASSAQRDRGRGETQYF	TGTGCCAGCAGCGCCCAAAGGGACAGGGGGCGCGGGGAGACCCAGTACTTC
TRBJ2-1	TRBV5-4	NA	TRBD1	CASSLAGTGNEQFF	TGTGCCAGCAGCTTGGCCGGGACAGGCAATGAGCAGTTCTTC
TRBJ2-7	TRBV6-6	NA	NA	CASNSPRDIPYEQYF	TGTGCCAGCAACTCCCCCCGGGACATCCCCTACGAGCAGTACTTC
TRBJ2-7	TRBV7-2	NA	TRBD2	CASSLVPGGESEQYF	TGTGCCAGCAGCTTAGTCCCGGGGGGGGAATCTGAGCAGTACTTC
TRBJ2-7	TRBV6-5	NA	NA	CASSYSQGSSYEQYF	TGTGCCAGCAGTTACTCTCAGGGGAGCTCCTACGAGCAGTACTTC
TRBJ1-1	TRBV5-4	NA	NA	CAGSLRGGATEAFF	TGTGCCGGTTCCCTCAGGGGAGGGGCGACTGAAGCTTTCTTT